These 14 T cell receptor beta chains were sequenced from one sample in a study of T cells after yellow fever vaccination. TCRdb independently ran MiXCR on the 5' RACE reads; one entry per CDR3 protein. The sample contains fewer than 350,000 distinct CDR3 sequences, 4% to 5.5% of which appear only once. Sequenced here: PBMCs, sampled 15 days after the yellow fever booster vaccination. Receptors originate from a man between 18 and 29 years old who received the YFV17D yellow fever vaccine.

This sequence joins TRBV5-1 and TRBJ2-7, with a weak D call TRBD1 (6 bases). The CDR3 totals 15 residues. Trimming shortened V by 3 bases and J by 0 bases, and 13 bases separated the two germline ends. Germline V gene lookup returns CDR1 SGHRS and CDR2 YFSETQ. The CDR3, as DNA: TGCGCCAGCAGCTCTGGTCAGGGGACCTCCTACGAGCAGTACTTC. As protein: CASSSGQGTSYEQYF.

This clonotype was detected a few times. The chain has TRBV7-2 and TRBJ2-1, with a weak D call TRBD1 (5 bases). CDR3 length equals 13 residues. Per the germline V gene, CDR1 is SGHTA and CDR2 is FQGNSA. Trimming shortened V by 2 bases and J by 8 bases, and 10 bases separated the two germline ends. The CDR3 bases are TGTGCCAGCAGCTTACGATGGGGCGATGAGCAGTTCTTC. Protein sequence: CASSLRWGDEQFF.

There are many counts of this clonotype. This chain joins TRBV12-3 or TRBV12-4 and TRBJ2-1; 9 bases align to TRBD1. V was pared by 6 bases and J by 6 bases, with 12 bases of the junction left unmatched. The CDR3 has 16 amino acids. CDR3 bases: TGTGCCAGCAGCACCACTCCGGGACAGGGTTTCAATGAGCAGTTCTTC. Amino acid sequence: CASSTTPGQGFNEQFF.

This clonotype was found many times. The chain recombines TRBV4-1 with TRBJ2-6, with a weak D call TRBD1 (5 bases). Germline CDR1 reads MGHRA; CDR2 reads YSYEKL. CDR3 length equals 19 residues. V lost 0 bases, J lost 4 bases, and 19 bases lay in between. DNA for the CDR3: TGCGCCAGCAGCCAAGATATGACAGTTCCCTCTACGGGGGCCAACGTCCTGACTTTC. As protein: CASSQDMTVPSTGANVLTF.

V gene TRBV6-5 combines with J gene TRBJ2-1; 7 nucleotides align to TRBD2. V lost 5 bases, J lost 5 bases, and 6 bases stayed unmatched. Germline V gene lookup returns CDR1 MNHEY and CDR2 SVGAGI. The CDR3 covers 14 residues. The CDR3 region has the DNA TGTGCCAGCAGTAGTCTGGGGGGGGACAATGAGCAGTTCTTC. Translation gives CASSSLGGDNEQFF.

This clonotype was detected many times. The chain joins TRBV9 to TRBJ2-5; the match to TRBD2 covers 15 bases. Germline trimming cut 4 bases from V and 4 bases from J; bases unmatched to any gene: 8. This CDR3 has 17 amino acids. The germline V gene has CDR1 SGDLS and CDR2 YYNGEE. As DNA, the CDR3 is TGTGCCAGCAGCCCACGGACTAGCGGGGGGGCAGTAGAGACCCAGTACTTC. It specifies CASSPRTSGGAVETQYF.

This clonotype was picked up many times. J is TRBJ2-3 and V is TRBV20-1; 7 bases are a match to TRBD2. Germline CDR1 reads DFQATT; CDR2 reads SNEGSKA (reference sequence). The CDR3 length is 13 residues. The chain's CDR3 is CRVLAPSTDTQYF. The CDR3 DNA follows: TGCAGGGTACTAGCGCCTAGCACAGATACGCAGTATTTT.

The chain joins TRBV12-3 or TRBV12-4 to TRBJ1-6, with TRBD1 matching over 9 bases. The CDR3 spans 14 residues. After removal of 6 bases from V and 9 bases from J, the junction contained 6 bases not matched to a gene. For the CDR3, the DNA is TGTGCCAGCAGCTACAGGGGGCGTACTTCACCCCTCCACTTT. Protein product: CASSYRGRTSPLHF.

This clonotype was detected a few times. This chain joins TRBV6-2 or TRBV6-3 and TRBJ1-5, with 9 bases aligning to TRBD1. V shed 6 bases and J 16 bases; nucleotides not matched to a gene: 10. The CDR3 length is 12 residues. The germline CDR1 and CDR2 sequences are MNHEY and SVGEGT. The CDR3 DNA reads TGTGCCAGCAGCCCCGGACAGGGGAAGGAACATTTT. This gives the protein CASSPGQGKEHF.

This clonotype was observed many times. The rearrangement joins TRBV6-5 to TRBJ1-4; 7 bases map to TRBD1. This CDR3 contains 14 residues. Trimming at V came to 5 bases and at J to 6 bases, leaving 6 bases not matched to a gene. The V gene's germline CDR1 is MNHEY and CDR2 SVGAGI. The CDR3 bases are TGTGCCAGCAGTCGCGTCAGGGGGGATGAAAAACTGTTTTTT. Translating gives CASSRVRGDEKLFF.

The chain combines TRBV6-2 or TRBV6-3 with TRBJ2-1; 10 nucleotides agree with TRBD2. The V gene end was trimmed by 2 bases and the J gene end by 2 bases; junction bases not matched to a gene: 6. The CDR3 runs 17 residues. Germline-derived CDR1 and CDR2 are MNHEY and SVGEGT. The CDR3 reads CASSYLAGAPTYNEQFF. The CDR3 region has the DNA TGTGCCAGCAGTTACCTAGCGGGGGCCCCTACCTACAATGAGCAGTTCTTC.

This clonotype was detected many times. The gene calls are TRBV6-2 or TRBV6-3 and TRBJ1-5, with a tentative D call TRBD1 (5 bases). This CDR3 is built from 12 residues. The ends were cut back, 5 bases at V and 4 bases at J, with 6 bases in the middle. From germline, CDR1 is MNHEY and CDR2 SVGEGT. The CDR3 protein is CASSPGNQPQHF. The CDR3 DNA reads TGTGCCAGCAGTCCAGGGAATCAGCCCCAGCATTTT.

This sequence joins TRBV7-9 and TRBJ1-1; no firm D call. Germline assignment: CDR1 SEHNR and CDR2 FQNEAQ (reference sequence). Trimming shortened V by 3 bases and J by 1 base, and 12 bases separated the two germline ends. This CDR3 has 15 residues. DNA of the CDR3: TGTGCCAGCAGCTTGGAGCAAGGGCAGAACACTGAAGCTTTCTTT. It specifies CASSLEQGQNTEAFF.

This clonotype has more than one count but fewer than ten. V is TRBV6-2 or TRBV6-3 and J is TRBJ2-3; TRBD2 agrees at 10 bases. After removal of 11 bases from V and 2 bases from J, the junction contained 7 bases not matched to a gene. The CDR3 has 14 amino acids. In germline, CDR1 is MNHEY, CDR2 SVGEGT. The CDR3 loop reads CAASGGLPTDTQYF. The DNA for the CDR3 is TGTGCCGCTAGCGGGGGCCTCCCCACAGATACGCAGTATTTT.